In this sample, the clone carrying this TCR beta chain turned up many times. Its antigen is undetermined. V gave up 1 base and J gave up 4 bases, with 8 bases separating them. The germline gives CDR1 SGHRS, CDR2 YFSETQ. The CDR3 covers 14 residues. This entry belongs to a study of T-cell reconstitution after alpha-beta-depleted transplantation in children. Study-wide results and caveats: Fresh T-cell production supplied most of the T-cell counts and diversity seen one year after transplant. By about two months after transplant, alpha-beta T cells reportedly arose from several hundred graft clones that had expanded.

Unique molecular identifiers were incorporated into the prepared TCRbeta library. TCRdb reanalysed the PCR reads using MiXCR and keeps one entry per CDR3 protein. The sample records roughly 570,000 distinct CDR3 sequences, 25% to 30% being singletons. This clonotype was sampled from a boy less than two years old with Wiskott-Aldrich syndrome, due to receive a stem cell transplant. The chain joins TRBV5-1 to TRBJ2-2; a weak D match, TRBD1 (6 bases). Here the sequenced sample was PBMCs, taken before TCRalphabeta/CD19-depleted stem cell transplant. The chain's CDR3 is CASSLQGSTGELFF. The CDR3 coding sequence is TGCGCCAGCAGCTTGCAGGGGAGCACCGGGGAGCTGTTTTTT.